A selection of T cell receptor beta chains follows, all from one sample in a study of spatial heterogeneity in lung cancer. TCRdb reprocessed the 5' RACE reads via MiXCR and lists one record per CDR3 protein. The repertoire holds fewer than 2,000 distinct CDR3 sequences, 23% seen once, with about 15% in the top ten. This specimen consisted of normal lung tissue next to the tumor, obtained at surgery. Receptors were obtained from a male donor with early-stage non-small cell lung cancer. The CDR3 runs from the conserved cysteine through the conserved F or W. The D gene is left open where the match is weak. Only part of the rows carry a size: once, few, many, or a class if the clone is expanded.

cdr3_nt	cdr3_aa	clone_size	j_call	v_call	d_call
TGTGCCAGCAGTCCCCCCATGGGGCTGCAGTATTTT	CASSPPMGLQYF	many	TRBJ2-3	TRBV28	-
TGCAGTGCTAGACCAGGGGAAGGGAATGAAAAACTGTTTTTT	CSARPGEGNEKLFF	-	TRBJ1-4	TRBV20-1	-
TGTGCCAGCAGCCAGAACAACAATTCACCCCTCCACTTT	CASSQNNNSPLHF	large	TRBJ1-6	TRBV7-2	-
TGTGCCACCGGCGGTGAGCAGTTCTTC	CATGGEQFF	-	TRBJ2-1	TRBV7-2	-
TGTGCCACCAGTAGGGGCGGGCCGAACACCGGGGAGCTGTTTTTT	CATSRGGPNTGELFF	medium-sized	TRBJ2-2	TRBV24-1	-
TGTGCCAGCAGCCTCCGGACAGGGGGCACAGATACGCAGTATTTT	CASSLRTGGTDTQYF	medium-sized	TRBJ2-3	TRBV7-2	TRBD1
TGTGCCAGCAGCTTATTAAGCAATCAGCCCCAGCATTTT	CASSLLSNQPQHF	large	TRBJ1-5	TRBV7-2	-
TGTGCCAGCAGCCCGGCCGGCGGCGGTAACTATGGCTACACCTTC	CASSPAGGGNYGYTF	-	TRBJ1-2	TRBV7-3	-
TGTGCCAGCAGTTTAATACGGCAGGGTAACTCACCCCTCCACTTT	CASSLIRQGNSPLHF	medium-sized	TRBJ1-6	TRBV28	-
TGCGCCAGCAGCTTGGGGGGACAGGGGCGGTCACCCCTCCACTTT	CASSLGGQGRSPLHF	large	TRBJ1-6	TRBV5-1	TRBD1
TGCAGCGTTGAAGATCAAGACGGATCCTCCTACGAGCAGTACTTC	CSVEDQDGSSYEQYF	medium-sized	TRBJ2-7	TRBV29-1	-
TGTGCCAGCAGCGCGAACAGGAATTCACCCCTCCACTTT	CASSANRNSPLHF	medium-sized	TRBJ1-6	TRBV7-2	-
TGTGCCAGCAGCCCATACAGTCTGAACACTGAAGCTTTCTTT	CASSPYSLNTEAFF	-	TRBJ1-1	TRBV28	-
TGCGCCAGCAGCTTGGAAGTCTCCTACGAGCAGTACTTC	CASSLEVSYEQYF	-	TRBJ2-7	TRBV5-1	-
TGTGCCAGCACCCCTCGGCGGAGCTCCTATAATTCACCCCTCCACTTT	CASTPRRSSYNSPLHF	large	TRBJ1-6	TRBV12-3/TRBV12-4	-
TGTGCCACCAGTGATTTTAAGGGGGCCGACTACAATGAGCAGTTCTTC	CATSDFKGADYNEQFF	large	TRBJ2-1	TRBV24-1	TRBD1
TGCAGTGCTAACCGGGACAGTTACTATGGCTACACCTTC	CSANRDSYYGYTF	large	TRBJ1-2	TRBV20-1	TRBD1
TGTGCCAGTAGTATTTCGGGGGCCTCCTACAATGAGCAGTTCTTC	CASSISGASYNEQFF	-	TRBJ2-1	TRBV19	-
TGTGCCAGCAGCGTACCGACTAGCGGGGGGCGTTACAATGAGCAGTTCTTC	CASSVPTSGGRYNEQFF	medium-sized	TRBJ2-1	TRBV7-9	TRBD2
TGCAGTGCCCGGACTAGCGCTACGCAGTATTTT	CSARTSATQYF	-	TRBJ2-3	TRBV20-1	TRBD2
TGTGCCAGCACCTTCAGGGGGGTCTCGAACACTGAAGCTTTCTTT	CASTFRGVSNTEAFF	few	TRBJ1-1	TRBV28	TRBD1
TGTGCCACCAGCGGCCGACTAGGAGGGACAGATACGCAGTATTTT	CATSGRLGGTDTQYF	many	TRBJ2-3	TRBV15	-
TGTGCCAGCAGCCAAGATCCGGGGGGCATGGATCCCCAGCATTTT	CASSQDPGGMDPQHF	medium-sized	TRBJ1-5	TRBV3-1	-